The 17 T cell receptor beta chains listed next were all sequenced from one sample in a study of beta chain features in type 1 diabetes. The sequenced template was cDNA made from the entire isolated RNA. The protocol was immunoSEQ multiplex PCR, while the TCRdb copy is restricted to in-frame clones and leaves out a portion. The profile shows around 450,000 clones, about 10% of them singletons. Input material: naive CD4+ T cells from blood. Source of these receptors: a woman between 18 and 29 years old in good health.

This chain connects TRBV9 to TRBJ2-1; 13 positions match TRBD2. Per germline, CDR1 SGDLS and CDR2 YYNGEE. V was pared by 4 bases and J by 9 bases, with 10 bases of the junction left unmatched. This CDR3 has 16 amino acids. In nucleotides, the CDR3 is TGTGCCAGCAGCCCCGGACTAGCGGGAGCTGAGGGTGAGCAGTTCTTC. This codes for CASSPGLAGAEGEQFF.

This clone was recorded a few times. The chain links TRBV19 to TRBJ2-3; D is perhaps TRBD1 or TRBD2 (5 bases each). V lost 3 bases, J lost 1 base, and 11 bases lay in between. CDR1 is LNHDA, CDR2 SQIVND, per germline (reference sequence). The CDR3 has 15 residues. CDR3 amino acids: CASSIGTAGTDTQYF. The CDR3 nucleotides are TGTGCCAGTAGTATTGGGACGGCTGGCACAGATACGCAGTATTTT.

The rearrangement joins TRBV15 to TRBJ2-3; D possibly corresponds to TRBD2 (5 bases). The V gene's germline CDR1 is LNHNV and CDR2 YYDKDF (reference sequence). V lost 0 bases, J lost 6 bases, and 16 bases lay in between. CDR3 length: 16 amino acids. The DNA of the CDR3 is TGTGCCACCAGCAGAGAGGGATCCCCAGGACTTGATACGCAGTATTTT. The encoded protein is CATSREGSPGLDTQYF.

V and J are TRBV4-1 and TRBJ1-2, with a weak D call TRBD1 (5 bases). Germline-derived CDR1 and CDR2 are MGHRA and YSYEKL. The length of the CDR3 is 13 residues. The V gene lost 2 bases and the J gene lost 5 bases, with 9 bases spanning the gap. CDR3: CASSQIREYGYTF. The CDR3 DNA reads TGCGCCAGCAGCCAAATCAGGGAGTATGGCTACACCTTC.

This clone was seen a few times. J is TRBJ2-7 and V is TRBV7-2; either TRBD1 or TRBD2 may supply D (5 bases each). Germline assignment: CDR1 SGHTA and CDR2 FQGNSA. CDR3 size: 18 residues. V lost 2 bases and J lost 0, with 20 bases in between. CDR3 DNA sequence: TGTGCCAGCAGCTTACGTTCGGGGTCCGGGACCTACTCCTACGAGCAGTACTTC. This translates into CASSLRSGSGTYSYEQYF.

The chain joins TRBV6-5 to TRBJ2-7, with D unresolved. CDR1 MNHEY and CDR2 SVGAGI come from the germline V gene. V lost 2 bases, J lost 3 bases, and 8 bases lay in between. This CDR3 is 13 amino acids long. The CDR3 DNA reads TGTGCCAGCAGTTACGGCTCCAACTACGAGCAGTACTTC. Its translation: CASSYGSNYEQYF.

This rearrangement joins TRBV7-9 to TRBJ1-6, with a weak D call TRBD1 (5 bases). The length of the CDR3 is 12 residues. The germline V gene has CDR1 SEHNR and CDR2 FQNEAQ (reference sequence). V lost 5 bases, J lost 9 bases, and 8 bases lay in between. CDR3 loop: CASSQGFSPLHF. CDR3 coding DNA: TGTGCCAGCAGCCAGGGATTTTCACCCCTCCACTTT.

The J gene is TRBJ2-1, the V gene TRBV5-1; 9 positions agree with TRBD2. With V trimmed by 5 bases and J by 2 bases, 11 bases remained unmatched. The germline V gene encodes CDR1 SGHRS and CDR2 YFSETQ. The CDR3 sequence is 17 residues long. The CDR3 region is CASSPGRLAGTYNEQFF. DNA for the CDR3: TGCGCCAGCAGTCCTGGCAGGCTAGCGGGGACCTACAATGAGCAGTTCTTC.

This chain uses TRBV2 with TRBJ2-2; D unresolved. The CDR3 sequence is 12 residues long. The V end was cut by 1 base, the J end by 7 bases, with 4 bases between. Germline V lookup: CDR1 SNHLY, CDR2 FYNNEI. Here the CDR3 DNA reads TGTGCCAGCAGTGAAGAGTTCGGGGAGCTGTTTTTT. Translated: CASSEEFGELFF.

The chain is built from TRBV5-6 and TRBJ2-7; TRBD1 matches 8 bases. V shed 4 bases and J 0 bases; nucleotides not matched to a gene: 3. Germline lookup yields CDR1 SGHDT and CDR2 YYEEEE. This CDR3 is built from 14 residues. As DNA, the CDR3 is TGTGCCAGCAGCCGGCAGGGGGCCTCCTACGAGCAGTACTTC. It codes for CASSRQGASYEQYF.

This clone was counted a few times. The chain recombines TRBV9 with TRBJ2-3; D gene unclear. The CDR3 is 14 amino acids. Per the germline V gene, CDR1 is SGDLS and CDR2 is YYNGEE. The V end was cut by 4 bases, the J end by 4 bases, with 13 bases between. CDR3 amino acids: CASSTSSGPDTQYF. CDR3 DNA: TGTGCCAGCAGCACGAGTTCTGGTCCAGATACGCAGTATTTT.

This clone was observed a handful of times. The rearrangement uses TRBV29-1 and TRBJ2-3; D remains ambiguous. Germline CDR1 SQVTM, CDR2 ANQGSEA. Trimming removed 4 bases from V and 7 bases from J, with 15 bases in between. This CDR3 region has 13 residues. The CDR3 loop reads CSVVGGPFNTQYF. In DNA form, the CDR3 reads TGCAGCGTTGTCGGCGGACCGTTTAATACGCAGTATTTT.

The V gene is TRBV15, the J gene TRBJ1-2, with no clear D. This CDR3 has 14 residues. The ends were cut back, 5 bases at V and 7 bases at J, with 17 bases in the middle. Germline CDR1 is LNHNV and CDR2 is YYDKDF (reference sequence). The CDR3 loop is CATSPAGNSGGYTF. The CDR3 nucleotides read TGTGCCACCAGCCCTGCTGGGAACTCCGGTGGCTACACCTTC.

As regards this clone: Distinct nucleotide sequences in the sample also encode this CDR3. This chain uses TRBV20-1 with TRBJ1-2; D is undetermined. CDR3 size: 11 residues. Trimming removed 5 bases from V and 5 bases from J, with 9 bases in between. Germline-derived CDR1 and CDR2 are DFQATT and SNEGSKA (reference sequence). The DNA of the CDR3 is TGCAGTGCTCGAACCGGATATGGCTACACCTTC. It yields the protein CSARTGYGYTF.

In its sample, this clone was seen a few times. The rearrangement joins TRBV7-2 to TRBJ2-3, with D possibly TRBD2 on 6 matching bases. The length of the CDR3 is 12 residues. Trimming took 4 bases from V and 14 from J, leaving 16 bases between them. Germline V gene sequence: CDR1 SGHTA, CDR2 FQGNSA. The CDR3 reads CASSSPAGPRYF. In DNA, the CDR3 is TGTGCCAGCAGCTCCCCGGCGGGACCCCGGTATTTT.

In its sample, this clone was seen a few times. The CDR3 loop is CATERQGRNEQFF. In DNA, the CDR3 is TGTGCCACCGAGAGACAGGGGCGCAATGAGCAGTTCTTC. The rearrangement links TRBV6-5 to TRBJ2-1; 8 bases agree with TRBD1. CDR3 size: 13 residues. Germline V CDR1 and CDR2: MNHEY, SVGAGI. V dropped 10 bases and J dropped 6; count of bases not matched to a gene: 8.

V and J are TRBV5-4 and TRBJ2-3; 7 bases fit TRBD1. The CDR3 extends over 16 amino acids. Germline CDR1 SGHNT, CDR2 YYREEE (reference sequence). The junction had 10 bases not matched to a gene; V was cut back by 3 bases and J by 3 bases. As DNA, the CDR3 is TGTGCCAGCAGCTCTAAGACAGGGTATGCAACAGATACGCAGTATTTT. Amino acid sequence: CASSSKTGYATDTQYF.